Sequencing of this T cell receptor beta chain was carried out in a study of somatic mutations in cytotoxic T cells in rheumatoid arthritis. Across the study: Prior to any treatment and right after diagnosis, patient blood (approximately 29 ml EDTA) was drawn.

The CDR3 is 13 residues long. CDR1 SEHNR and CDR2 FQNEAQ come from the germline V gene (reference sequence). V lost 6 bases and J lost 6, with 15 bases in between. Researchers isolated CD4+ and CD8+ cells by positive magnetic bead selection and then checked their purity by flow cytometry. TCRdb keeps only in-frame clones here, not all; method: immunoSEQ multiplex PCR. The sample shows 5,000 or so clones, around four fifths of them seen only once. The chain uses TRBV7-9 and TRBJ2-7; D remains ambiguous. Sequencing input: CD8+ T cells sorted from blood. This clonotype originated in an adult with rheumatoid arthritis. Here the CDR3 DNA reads TGTGCCAGCAGTTCCCCTGTTTCGGGCGAGCAGTACTTC. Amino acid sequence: CASSSPVSGEQYF.